One sample yielded the 26 T cell receptor beta chains listed below, sequenced in a study of molecular identifiers for immune sequencing clone quantification. TCRdb independently ran MiXCR on the PCR reads; one entry per CDR3 protein. The sample lists some 590,000 distinct CDR3 sequences; roughly 23% were seen once. Sequencing was carried out using naive CD8+ T cells from blood, with Jurkat cell RNA spiked in. Indicated subset: FACS-sorted CD8+CD4-CCR7+CD45RA+ naive T cells. The receptors were gathered from a human donor in good health. Some libraries in this study had Jurkat cell RNA spiked in.

This clonotype has just a few counts. The DNA for the CDR3 is TGTGCCAGCAGCTTGGATGGGGTCCAAGAGACCCAGTACTTC. As protein: CASSLDGVQETQYF. The chain is built from TRBV5-8 and TRBJ2-5; D gene unclear. The CDR3 has 14 amino acids. Trimming left V 0 bases short and J 1 base short, with 7 bases between. CDR1 is SGHTS and CDR2 is YDEGEE in the germline V gene. Supplemented by reference TRBV5-8 and TRBJ2-5, the full variable domain reads EAGVTQSPTHLIKTRGQQATLRCSPISGHTSVYWYQQALGLGLQFLLWYDEGEERNRGNFPPRFSGRQFPNYSSELNVNALELEDSALYLCASSLDGVQETQYFGPGTRLLVL.

The sample holds a few counts of this clonotype. The chain couples TRBV6-1 to TRBJ2-7; unclear D gene. Trimming left V 5 bases short and J 6 bases short, with 14 bases between. The CDR3 extends over 13 amino acids. Germline V lookup: CDR1 MNHNS, CDR2 SASEGT. The CDR3 spells CASSFLMTAEQYF. In DNA, the CDR3 is TGTGCCAGCAGTTTCCTTATGACGGCCGAGCAGTACTTC.

The V call is TRBV20-1, the J call TRBJ1-1, with D tentatively TRBD1 (5 bases). CDR3 length: 13 residues. Germline CDR1 and CDR2: DFQATT and SNEGSKA (reference sequence). V was trimmed by 1 base and J by 3 bases, leaving 9 bases between them. This chain's CDR3 is CSARAGPYTEAFF. DNA for the CDR3: TGCAGTGCTAGAGCGGGGCCGTACACTGAAGCTTTCTTT.

This clonotype was counted a few times. CDR3 sequence: CASSLSGTGAVEAFF. CDR3 bases: TGTGCCAGCAGCCTCTCCGGGACAGGGGCCGTTGAAGCTTTCTTT. This chain joins TRBV3-1 and TRBJ1-1, with 10 bases aligning to TRBD1. The V gene's germline CDR1 is LGHDT and CDR2 YNNKEL (reference sequence). The CDR3 is made up of 15 amino acids. J lost 7 bases, V lost 4 bases, and 9 bases had no gene match. The variable domain in full, completed from reference TRBV3-1 and TRBJ1-1, reads DTAVSQTPKYLVTQMGNDKSIKCEQNLGHDTMYWYKQDSKKFLKIMFSYNNKELIINETVPNRFSPKSPDKAHLNLHINSLELGDSAVYFCASSLSGTGAVEAFFGQGTRLTVV.

As concerns this clonotype: A much larger clonotype is one base distant, so this may be a read error. The CDR3 DNA reads as TGTGCCAGCAGTTATGATTTACGGGGGGCAGGGACCCAGTACTTC. As protein: CASSYDLRGAGTQYF. The chain employs TRBV6-5 and TRBJ2-5; D is perhaps TRBD2 (7 bases). V was shortened by 3 bases and J by 7 bases, with 18 bases between the two germline ends. The CDR3 contains 15 residues. From germline, CDR1 is MNHEY and CDR2 SVGAGI.

Concerning this clonotype itself: The junction does not match germline at one end; this may be a read error. This chain links TRBV7-8 with TRBJ1-1, with D hard to call. Germline V gene sequence: CDR1 SGHVS, CDR2 FQNEAQ. This CDR3 is built from 13 residues. The CDR3 region is CACSLWVNTEAFF. CDR3 sequence (DNA): TGTGCCTGCAGCTTGTGGGTGAACACTGAAGCTTTCTTT.

About this clonotype: One end of the junction does not line up with germline, which may come from a read error. The V gene is TRBV7-9, the J gene TRBJ2-3, with D tentatively TRBD1 (5 bases). The germline V gene encodes CDR1 SEHNR and CDR2 FQNEAQ (reference sequence). This CDR3 is built from 15 residues. CDR3 amino acids: CVSSLGQGPTDTQYF. The CDR3 DNA is TGTGTCAGCAGCTTAGGGCAGGGTCCTACGGATACGCAGTATTTT.

As to this clonotype: A much larger clone is a single base away; this may be a read error. Here the CDR3 omits its conserved ending phenylalanine or tryptophan, so a read error is the likely source. The chain links TRBV5-3 to TRBJ2-4; D unresolved. TRBV5-3 carries the ORF label, with uncertain function. CDR3 size: 18 residues. The CDR3 loop reads CASSLSDPGVLAKNIQYS. The CDR3 DNA follows: TGTGCCAGCAGCTTGTCGGACCCCGGAGTCCTAGCCAAAAACATTCAGTACTCC.

This clonotype was seen a few times. The V call is TRBV18, the J call TRBJ2-1; D ambiguous. V lost 5 bases and J lost 4, with 18 bases in between. CDR3 length: 16 residues. Germline CDR1 is KGHSH and CDR2 is LQKENI. In DNA form, the CDR3 reads TGTGCCAGCTCAACCGGACCACCCTCTAGGTACAATGAGCAGTTCTTC. Translating it yields CASSTGPPSRYNEQFF.

Of note for this clonotype: With a much larger clone just one base away, this may be a read error. No conserved phenylalanine or tryptophan ends this CDR3, so it is likely a read error. J is TRBJ1-1 and V is TRBV4-1, with no clear D. Trimming took 1 base from V and 0 from J, leaving 9 bases between them. Germline V lookup: CDR1 MGHRA, CDR2 YSYEKL. The CDR3 totals 15 residues. In DNA, the CDR3 is TGCGCCAGCAGCCAAGTCCGGGGTTTGAACACTGAAGCTTTCTCT. This gives the protein CASSQVRGLNTEAFS.

With regard to this clonotype: This may arise from a read error, as a much more abundant clone is one base away. The chain joins TRBV5-1 to TRBJ2-7; perhaps D is TRBD1 or TRBD2 (7 bases each). The germline gives CDR1 SGHRS, CDR2 YFSETQ. V dropped 5 bases and J dropped 3 bases, with 12 bases sitting between them. The CDR3 extends over 13 amino acids. The CDR3 region is CASRQGEGYEQYF. CDR3 coding DNA: TGCGCCAGCAGGCAGGGGGAGGGCTACGAGCAGTACTTC.

This clonotype was observed a handful of times. The V call is TRBV3-1, the J call TRBJ2-3, with 8 bases matching TRBD2. CDR3 length: 17 residues. J was trimmed by 2 bases and V by 1 base; bases with no gene match: 8. Germline CDR1 reads LGHDT; CDR2 reads YNNKEL (reference sequence). CDR3 nucleotides: TGTGCCAGCAGCCAAGTTTCGACTAGCGCTGACACAGATACGCAGTATTTT. As protein: CASSQVSTSADTDTQYF.

Turning to this clonotype: Without the conserved terminal phenylalanine or tryptophan, this CDR3 likely stems from a read error. The chain carries TRBV5-6 and TRBJ2-7; D gene uncertain. Germline values: CDR1 SGHDT, CDR2 YYEEEE. The ends were cut back, 3 bases at V and 5 bases at J, with 6 bases in the middle. This CDR3 has 11 amino acids. The CDR3 reads CASSWLNEQYL. The CDR3 DNA reads TGTGCCAGCAGCTGGCTTAACGAGCAGTACCTC.

This clonotype was recorded a few times. The rearrangement joins TRBV21-1 to TRBJ2-3; the D segment call TRBD2 is taken from the table without a DNA check. TRBV21-1 is given as a pseudogene. The CDR3 has 19 residues. This chain's CDR3 is CASNSSPHLAALTTDTQYF. The CDR3 DNA reads as TGTGCCAGCAACTCTTCCCCCCATCTAGCGGCGCTTACCACAGATACGCAGTATTTT.

This clonotype was observed a handful of times. The gene calls are TRBV7-9 and TRBJ2-5; no clear D gene. The CDR3 consists of 13 residues. V lost 8 bases to trimming and J lost 0 bases, with 10 bases between them. Germline values: CDR1 SEHNR, CDR2 FQNEAQ (reference sequence). The CDR3, as DNA: TGTGCCAGCCGGAACGCATACCAAGAGACCCAGTACTTC. It translates to CASRNAYQETQYF.

With respect to this clonotype: A much larger clone is a single base away; this may be a read error. The chain employs TRBV20-1 and TRBJ2-7; D unclear. Germline V gene sequence: CDR1 DFQATT, CDR2 SNEGSKA (reference sequence). This CDR3 has 13 residues. The chain's CDR3 is CSASRSRFDERYF. DNA for the CDR3: TGCAGTGCTAGTCGCAGTCGTTTCGACGAGCGGTACTTC.

The V gene is TRBV30, the J gene TRBJ2-2; D not resolved. V dropped 2 bases and J dropped 3 bases, with 13 bases sitting between them. This CDR3 region has 15 residues. Germline-derived CDR1 and CDR2 are GTSNPN and SVGIG (reference sequence). The CDR3 loop reads CAWSPGPSYTGELFF. The CDR3 DNA reads TGTGCCTGGAGTCCCGGGCCATCATACACCGGGGAGCTGTTTTTT.

This clonotype has a handful of counts. The chain has TRBV12-5 and TRBJ2-7, with 10 nucleotides matching TRBD1. V shed 6 bases, J shed 7 bases, and the junction held 12 bases outside the gene matches. CDR1 and CDR2 from the germline V gene are LGHNT and FRNRAP. The CDR3 sequence is 15 residues long. CDR3 sequence (DNA): TGTGCTAGTGGGTTCTCGGGACAGGGGATCGGGGAGCAGTACTTC. Amino acids: CASGFSGQGIGEQYF.

In its sample, this clonotype was seen a few times. The CDR3 DNA is TGTGCCAGTAGGCAACCCCGATCACCCCTCCACTTT. This translates into CASRQPRSPLHF. The rearrangement joins TRBV19 to TRBJ1-6; D is ambiguous. The length of the CDR3 is 12 residues. Germline V gene sequence: CDR1 LNHDA, CDR2 SQIVND (reference sequence). V was pared by 6 bases and J by 10 bases, with 10 bases between. Using reference TRBV19 and TRBJ1-6 for the parts outside the CDR3, the full variable domain is DGGITQSPKYLFRKEGQNVTLSCEQNLNHDAMYWYRQDPGQGLRLIYYSQIVNDFQKGDIAEGYSVSREKKESFPLTVTSAQKNPTAFYLCASRQPRSPLHFGNGTRLTVT.

A word on this clonotype: A single base separates this from a much larger clone, so it may be a read error. This chain uses TRBV4-1 with TRBJ2-7; 15 bases are a match to TRBD2. The CDR3 runs to 15 residues. Germline lookup yields CDR1 MGHRA and CDR2 YSYEKL. The CDR3 sequence is CASSQAGLAGGEQSF. For the CDR3, the DNA is TGCGCCAGCAGCCAAGCGGGACTAGCGGGGGGCGAGCAGTCCTTC.

This clonotype was detected a few times. The chain carries TRBV20-1 and TRBJ1-1; D perhaps matches TRBD1 (6 bases). This CDR3 contains 14 residues. Deletions cut 0 bases from V and 5 bases from J, with 13 bases between. Per the germline V gene, CDR1 is DFQATT and CDR2 is SNEGSKA (reference sequence). CDR3 region: CSARDWGLGTEAFF. CDR3 in DNA: TGCAGTGCTAGAGATTGGGGGCTCGGGACTGAAGCTTTCTTT.

This rearrangement joins TRBV21-1 to TRBJ2-7; TRBD1, the table's D call, lacks a check against the DNA. TRBV21-1 is listed as a pseudogene. This CDR3 has 13 residues. CDR3 DNA: TGTGCCAGCAGCAGCCCGGATCCCTACGAGCAGTACTTC. Its protein product is CASSSPDPYEQYF.

This clonotype was picked up many times. The chain recombines TRBV5-8 with TRBJ2-3, with D perhaps matching TRBD1 (5 bases). V shed 3 bases and J shed 2 bases, with 16 bases lying between them. CDR3 length equals 16 residues. The germline gives CDR1 SGHTS, CDR2 YDEGEE. Here the CDR3 DNA reads TGTGCCAGCAGCTCTGGAGTCAGGGTTCACACAGATACGCAGTATTTT. Translated: CASSSGVRVHTDTQYF.

This clonotype was found a few times. The J gene is TRBJ2-7, the V gene TRBV27; 10 bases match TRBD1. The length of the CDR3 is 15 residues. Per the germline V gene, CDR1 is MNHEY and CDR2 is SMNVEV (reference sequence). Losses at the gene ends were 5 bases for V and 7 bases for J; bases not matched to a gene: 11. CDR3 sequence (DNA): TGTGCCAGCAGTCTCCAGACAGGGGGCGCGGGGGAGCAGTACTTC. It translates to CASSLQTGGAGEQYF.

This clonotype has a count of ten or more. This chain joins TRBV29-1 and TRBJ2-7; 9 bases align to TRBD1. Looked up from germline, CDR1 is SQVTM and CDR2 is ANQGSEA. The CDR3 consists of 14 residues. The V gene end was trimmed by 3 bases and the J gene end by 3 bases; junction bases not matched to a gene: 6. CDR3: CSVDLTGGGYEQYF. The CDR3 DNA reads as TGCAGCGTTGATCTGACAGGGGGTGGCTACGAGCAGTACTTC.

This clonotype was seen repeatedly, ten times or more. The chain recombines TRBV7-9 with TRBJ1-1; TRBD1 agrees at 8 bases. Germline assignment: CDR1 SEHNR and CDR2 FQNEAQ (reference sequence). The CDR3 has 13 amino acids. The ends lost 5 bases at V and 6 bases at J; junction bases unmatched: 5. CDR3 protein: CASSHGQGAEAFF. CDR3 DNA: TGTGCCAGCAGCCACGGACAGGGAGCTGAAGCTTTCTTT.